This T cell receptor beta chain was recorded in a study of blood T cells in healthy people across ages. Turning to the study itself: Roughly one uniquely barcoded beta molecule per two T cells was captured.

The V gene end was trimmed by 4 bases and the J gene end by 9 bases; junction bases not matched to a gene: 8. The CDR3 is made up of 16 amino acids. The germline CDR1 and CDR2 sequences are SGHAT and FQNNGV. Note on this clonotype: Its antigen remains unidentified.

Study-level results: Long-lived donors carried more naive CD4+ cells and greater diversity than aged donors.

A J-beta primer mix and a sample-barcoded 5' primer were used in a second PCR of roughly 6 to 12 cycles. TCRdb reprocessed the 5' RACE reads with MiXCR, giving one entry per CDR3 protein. The sample carries 780,000 or so distinct CDR3 sequences, about 48% recorded once. The rearrangement links TRBV11-2 to TRBJ2-1; TRBD2 matches at 14 bases. The source is a man older than 75 in good health. Sequencing input: blood. CDR3 in amino acids: CASSSLTSGRACEQFF. The CDR3 bases are TGTGCCAGCAGCTCCCTGACTAGCGGGAGGGCTTGTGAGCAGTTCTTC.